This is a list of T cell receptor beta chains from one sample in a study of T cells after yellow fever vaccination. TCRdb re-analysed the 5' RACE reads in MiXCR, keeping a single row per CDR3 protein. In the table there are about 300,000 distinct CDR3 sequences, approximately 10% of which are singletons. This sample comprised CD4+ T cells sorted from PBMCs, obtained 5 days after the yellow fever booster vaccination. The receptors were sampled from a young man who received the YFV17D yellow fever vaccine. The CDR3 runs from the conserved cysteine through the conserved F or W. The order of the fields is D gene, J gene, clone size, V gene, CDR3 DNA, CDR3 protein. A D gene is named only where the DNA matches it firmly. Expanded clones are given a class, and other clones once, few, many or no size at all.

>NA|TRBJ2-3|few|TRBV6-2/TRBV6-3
TGTGCCAGCAGCCCGCGGTCTAGCACAGATACGCAGTATTTT
CASSPRSSTDTQYF
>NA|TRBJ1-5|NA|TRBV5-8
TGTGCCAGCAGCCGCCCTGGAGGGACTCAGCCCCAGCATTTT
CASSRPGGTQPQHF
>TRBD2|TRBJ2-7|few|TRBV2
TGTGCCAGCAGACTAGCGGGGGGGAGCTCCTACGAGCAGTACTTC
CASRLAGGSSYEQYF
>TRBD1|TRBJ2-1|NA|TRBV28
TGTGCCAGCAGTTTACAGACAGGGGATCGAGTCTTC
CASSLQTGDRVF
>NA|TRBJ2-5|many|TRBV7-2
TGTGCCAGCAGCTTAGTAGTGCGGGAGACCCAGTACTTC
CASSLVVRETQYF
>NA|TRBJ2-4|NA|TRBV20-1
TGCAGTGCCGATAGCCACGGGGGAAGGGTGGCCAAAAACATTCAGTACTTC
CSADSHGGRVAKNIQYF
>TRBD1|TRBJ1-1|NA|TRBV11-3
TGTGCCAGCAGCCCGGGACAGGGGGCGGACACTGAAGCTTTCTTT
CASSPGQGADTEAFF
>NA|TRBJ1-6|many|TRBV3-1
TGTGCCAGCAGTACGACTGGCCGACCCCTCCACTTT
CASSTTGRPLHF
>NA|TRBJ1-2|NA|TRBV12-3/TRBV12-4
TGTGCCAGCAGTTTAGTTGGGGGCTACACCTTC
CASSLVGGYTF
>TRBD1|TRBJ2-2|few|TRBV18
TGTGCCACCACCCCAGGGGCAGGGGGCGGGATCGACGCGAACACCGGGGAGCTGTTTTTT
CATTPGAGGGIDANTGELFF
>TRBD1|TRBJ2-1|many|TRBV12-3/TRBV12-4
TGTGCCAGCAGCCATAACCGGGGACAGGCGGGTCCGACGGTCTTC
CASSHNRGQAGPTVF
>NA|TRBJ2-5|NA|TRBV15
TGTGCCACCAGCGTGGACGGGAGCAAAGAGACCCAGTACTTC
CATSVDGSKETQYF
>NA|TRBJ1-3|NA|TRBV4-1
TGCGCCAGCAGCCAAGCTTCAGTCTGGGCCGGCCCCTCTGGAAACACCATATATTTT
CASSQASVWAGPSGNTIYF
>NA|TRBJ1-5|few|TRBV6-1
TGTGCCAGCAGTGATGCAACCATTCGGTCGACCCAGGCTCAGCCCCAGCATTTT
CASSDATIRSTQAQPQHF
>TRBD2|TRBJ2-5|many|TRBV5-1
TGCGCCAGCAGCGCGGGGGAACAAGAGACCCAGTACTTC
CASSAGEQETQYF
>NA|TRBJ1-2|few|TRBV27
TGTGCCAGCAGTCGGCAAGGGTTCTACTATGGCTACACCTTC
CASSRQGFYYGYTF
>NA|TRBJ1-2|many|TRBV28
TGTGCCAGCACATCAGCTAACTATGGCTACACCTTC
CASTSANYGYTF
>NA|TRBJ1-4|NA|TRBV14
TGTGCCAGCAGCCAAGATGTCAGGGACGAAAAACTGTTTTTT
CASSQDVRDEKLFF
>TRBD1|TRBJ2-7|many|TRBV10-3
TGTGCCATCAGTGGGGGACAGTTAATCTCCTACGAGCAGTACTTC
CAISGGQLISYEQYF
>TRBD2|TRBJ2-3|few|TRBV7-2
TGTGCCAGCAGCTATCCTAGCGGGGGAGCAGATACGCAGTATTTT
CASSYPSGGADTQYF
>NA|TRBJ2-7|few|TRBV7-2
TGTGCCAGCAGCTTAGCACCGGTGGGCTACGAGCAGTACTTC
CASSLAPVGYEQYF
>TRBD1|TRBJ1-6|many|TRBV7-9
TGTGCCAGCAGCTCCCGACAGGGGGGGTCACCCCTCCACTTT
CASSSRQGGSPLHF
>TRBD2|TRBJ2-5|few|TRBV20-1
TGCAGTGCTAGAGATCGGGGCGGGGGGGCCGATGAGACCCAGTACTTC
CSARDRGGGADETQYF
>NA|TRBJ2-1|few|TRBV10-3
TGTGCCATCGGCACGGCTTACAATGAGCAGTTCTTC
CAIGTAYNEQFF
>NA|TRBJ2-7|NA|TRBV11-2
TGTGCCAGCAACGTTGACGGGAAGCCCTCCTACGAGCAGTACTTC
CASNVDGKPSYEQYF
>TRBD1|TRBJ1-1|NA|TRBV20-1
TGCAGTGCTAGGAGTCTACAGGGGTCTTCTGAAGCTTTCTTT
CSARSLQGSSEAFF
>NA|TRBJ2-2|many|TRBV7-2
TGTGCCAGCAGCGAGGGCGTCGGAGCCGGGGAGCTGTTTTTT
CASSEGVGAGELFF
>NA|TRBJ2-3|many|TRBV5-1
TGCGCCAGCAGCTTAGGAGGGGCCACAGATACGCAGTATTTT
CASSLGGATDTQYF
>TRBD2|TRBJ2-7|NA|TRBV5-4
TGTGCCAGCAGCGAAAGGGTCCTGGGACTAGCAGGTGACGAGCAGTACTTC
CASSERVLGLAGDEQYF
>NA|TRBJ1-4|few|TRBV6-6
TGTGCCAGCACCCCGAGCCATGAACTGTTTTTT
CASTPSHELFF
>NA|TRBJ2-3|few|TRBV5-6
TGTGCCAGCACCCTGATAGGGTTAAGCACAGATACGCAGTATTTT
CASTLIGLSTDTQYF